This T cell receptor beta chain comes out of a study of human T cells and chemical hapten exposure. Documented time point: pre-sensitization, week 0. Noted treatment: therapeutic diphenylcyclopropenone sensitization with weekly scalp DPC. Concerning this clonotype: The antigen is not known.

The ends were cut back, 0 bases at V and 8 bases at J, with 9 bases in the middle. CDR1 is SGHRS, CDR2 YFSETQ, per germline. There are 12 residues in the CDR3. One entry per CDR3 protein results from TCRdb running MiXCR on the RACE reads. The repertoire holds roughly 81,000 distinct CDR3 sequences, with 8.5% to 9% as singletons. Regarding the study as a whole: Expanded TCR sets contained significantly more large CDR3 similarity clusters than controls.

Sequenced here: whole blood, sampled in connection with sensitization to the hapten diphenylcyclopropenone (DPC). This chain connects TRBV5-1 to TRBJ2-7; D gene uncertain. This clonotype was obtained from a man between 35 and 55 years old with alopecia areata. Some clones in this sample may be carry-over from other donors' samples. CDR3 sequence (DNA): TGCGCCAGCAGCTTGGATCGACGGAAGCAGTACTTC. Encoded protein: CASSLDRRKQYF.